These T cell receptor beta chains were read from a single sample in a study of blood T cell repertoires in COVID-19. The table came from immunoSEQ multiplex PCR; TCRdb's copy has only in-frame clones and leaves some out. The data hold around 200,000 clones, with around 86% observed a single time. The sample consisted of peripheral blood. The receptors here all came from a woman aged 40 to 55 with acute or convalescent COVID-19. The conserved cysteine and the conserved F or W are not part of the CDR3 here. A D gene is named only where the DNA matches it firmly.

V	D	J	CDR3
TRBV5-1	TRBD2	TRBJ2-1	ASSWGLAGGAYNEQF
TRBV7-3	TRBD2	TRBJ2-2	ASSPQRGGLTGELF
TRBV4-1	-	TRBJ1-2	ASSSLGLPGYT
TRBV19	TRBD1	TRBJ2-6	ASRRSRGSSGANVLT
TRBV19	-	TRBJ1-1	ASSIDRGGGMNTEAF
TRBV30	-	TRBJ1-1	AWSLAGPEAF
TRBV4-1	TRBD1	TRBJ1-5	ASSQDRGLVQPQH
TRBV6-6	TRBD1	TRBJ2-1	ASRDREVSEQF
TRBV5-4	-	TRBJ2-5	ASSSGLLETQY
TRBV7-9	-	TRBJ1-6	ASRTGLESPLH
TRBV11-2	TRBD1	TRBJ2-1	ASSFPGTGGAGPYNEQF
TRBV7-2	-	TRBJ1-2	ASSFGGAYYGYT
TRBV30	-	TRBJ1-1	AWSIGHPNTEAF
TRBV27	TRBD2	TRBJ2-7	ASSHGTSGGYEQY
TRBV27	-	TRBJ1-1	ASSFPLRVEAF
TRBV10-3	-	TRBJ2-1	AISDWEDFYNEQF
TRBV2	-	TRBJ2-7	ASSKTTVYEQY
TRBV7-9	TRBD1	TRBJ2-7	ASTLEGTGDHEQY
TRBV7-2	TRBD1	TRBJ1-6	ASSLITGAPLH
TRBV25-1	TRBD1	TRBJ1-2	ASLGTLPGQDPYGYT
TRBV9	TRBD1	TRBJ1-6	ASSVGRQGQSPLH
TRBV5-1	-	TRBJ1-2	ASSLEASNYGYT
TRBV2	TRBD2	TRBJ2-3	ASSDSAGEAGGTDTQY
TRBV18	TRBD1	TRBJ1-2	ASSRGQGASNYGYT
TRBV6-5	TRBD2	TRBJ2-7	ASSYRGGTYEQY
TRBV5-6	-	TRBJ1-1	ASSLGFRGTEAF
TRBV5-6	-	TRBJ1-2	ASSLVGEDALYGYT
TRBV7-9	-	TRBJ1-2	ASSLALPTGIRGYT
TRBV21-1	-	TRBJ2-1	ASRTRGREVYNEQF
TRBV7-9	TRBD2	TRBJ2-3	ASSLGGSGGDTQY
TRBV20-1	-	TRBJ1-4	SASGQGKEKLF
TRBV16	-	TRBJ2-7	ASSQAWVGKGNEQY
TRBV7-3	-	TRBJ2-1	ASSTDRTGEQF
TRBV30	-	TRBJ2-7	AWMTGTGEAEQY
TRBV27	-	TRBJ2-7	ASSTRGLQY
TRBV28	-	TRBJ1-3	ATRRAGNTIY
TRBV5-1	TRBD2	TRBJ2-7	ASSPSGDYEQY
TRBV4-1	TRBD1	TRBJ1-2	ASSQELGQGLHGYT
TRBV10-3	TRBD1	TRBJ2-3	AITTGGGNTDTQY
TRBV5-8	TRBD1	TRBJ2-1	ASSSPGQGVYEQF
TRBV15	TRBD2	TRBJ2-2	ASQFGLANTGELF
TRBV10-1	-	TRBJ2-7	ASSEGNRDEQY
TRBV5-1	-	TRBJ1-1	ASSLHRAGTEAF
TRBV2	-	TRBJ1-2	ASRSAGNYGYT
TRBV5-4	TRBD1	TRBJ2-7	ASSPQGAVSYEQY
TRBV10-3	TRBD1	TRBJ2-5	AIRTGGSQETQY
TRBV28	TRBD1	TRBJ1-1	ASRPGQDNTEAF
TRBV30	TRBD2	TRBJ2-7	AWSDLLAGGYEQY
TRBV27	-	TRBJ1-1	ASSYRRTEAF
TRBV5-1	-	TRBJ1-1	ASSLEVQGRLNTEAF
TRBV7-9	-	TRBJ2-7	ASSLTGSASEQY
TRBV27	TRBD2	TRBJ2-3	ASSLTSGTFTDTQY
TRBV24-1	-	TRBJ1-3	ATSHGNTIY
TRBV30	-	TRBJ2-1	AWNRFPAGYEQF
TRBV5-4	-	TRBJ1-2	ASSLEPDSNRDGYT